This paragraph reports one T cell receptor beta chain. Its antigen is currently unknown. Cells sorted by CD45RO/CCR7/CD25/CD127/CD95/CD27 comprised CD4+ naive, central memory, regulatory and stem cell-like memory cells. This specimen comes from a study of beta chain features in type 1 diabetes. General study points: Moderately but significantly shorter TCRB CDR3s were found in Type 1 diabetes patients in all four CD4+ subsets.

As every portion of the isolated RNA was reverse transcribed, the sequencing read expressed TCRB transcripts. Some clones are missing from TCRdb's copy, which holds only in-frame ones; the method was immunoSEQ multiplex PCR. The sample shows about 240,000 clones, about 15% of them seen only once. Per germline, CDR1 MNHNS and CDR2 SASEGT. The CDR3 totals 17 residues. V was pared by 3 bases and J by 10 bases, with 17 bases of the junction left unmatched. The V gene is TRBV6-1, the J gene TRBJ2-1; 8 bases agree with TRBD2. The receptor was derived from a man younger than 40 with type 1 diabetes. What was sequenced was naive CD4+ T cells from blood. The CDR3 loop is CASSEARFGLAGMEQFF. The CDR3 DNA reads as TGTGCCAGCAGTGAGGCGAGGTTCGGATTAGCGGGGATGGAGCAGTTCTTC.